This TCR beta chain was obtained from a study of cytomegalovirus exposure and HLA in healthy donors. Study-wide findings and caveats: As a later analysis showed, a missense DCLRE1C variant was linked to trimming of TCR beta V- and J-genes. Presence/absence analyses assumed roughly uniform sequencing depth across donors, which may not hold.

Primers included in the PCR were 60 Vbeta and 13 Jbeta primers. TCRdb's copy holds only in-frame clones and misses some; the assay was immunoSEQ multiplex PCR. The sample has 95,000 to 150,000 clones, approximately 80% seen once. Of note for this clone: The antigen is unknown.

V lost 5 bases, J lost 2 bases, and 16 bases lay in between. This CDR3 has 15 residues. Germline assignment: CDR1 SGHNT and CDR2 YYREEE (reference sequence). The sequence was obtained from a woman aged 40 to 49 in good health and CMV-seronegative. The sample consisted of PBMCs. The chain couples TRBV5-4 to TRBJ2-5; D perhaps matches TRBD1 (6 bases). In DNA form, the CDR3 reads TGTGCCAGCAGACCGGACAGCTCCAATCAAGAGACCCAGTACTTC. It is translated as CASRPDSSNQETQYF.